This T cell receptor (beta chain) was profiled in a study of technical replicates of blood from a handful of donors. CDR3 length: 14 amino acids. V was pared by 4 bases and J by 2 bases, with 9 bases between. CDR1 is MNHNS, CDR2 SASEGT, per germline. Produced via immunoSEQ multiplex PCR; TCRdb's table is partial and in-frame only. The table includes tens of thousands of clones, about 97% detected once. The chain links TRBV6-1 to TRBJ1-3; D not certain. The sample consisted of T cells isolated from PBMCs. The receptor comes from a human donor in good health. The CDR3 DNA reads as TGTGCCAGCAGTGCTTACACGCCTGGAAACACCATATATTTT. Translated, it gives CASSAYTPGNTIYF.